The text below deals with one TCR beta chain. Antigen specificity is unknown. The protocol was immunoSEQ multiplex PCR, while the TCRdb copy is restricted to in-frame clones and leaves out a portion. The table includes under 15,000 clones, around 60% detected once. The record originates from a study of cytotoxic CD8 clonotypes in ibrutinib-treated CLL. Study-level points and caveats: At baseline, clonality was higher than in age-matched healthy donors and correlated with CD8+ counts.

CDR1 is SNHLY and CDR2 is FYNNEI in the germline V gene. With 8 bases removed from V and 3 bases from J, the gap between germline ends came to 14 bases. The CDR3 contains 13 residues. Specimen: PBMCs, collected before ibrutinib treatment. This receptor was obtained from a human donor with chronic lymphocytic leukemia. The chain is built from TRBV2 and TRBJ2-7; maybe TRBD1 (7 bases). CDR3 DNA sequence: TGTGCCAGCCGGGGGACAGAGTACTACGAGCAGTACTTC. It yields the protein CASRGTEYYEQYF. Full variable domain (missing parts from reference TRBV2 and TRBJ2-7): EPEVTQTPSHQVTQMGQEVILRCVPISNHLYFYWYRQILGQKVEFLVSFYNNEISEKSEIFDDQFSVERPDGSNFTLKIRSTKLEDSAMYFCASRGTEYYEQYFGPGTRLTVT.